Listed below are T cell receptor beta chains from one sample, sequenced in a study of T-cell memory formation after mild COVID-19. One entry per CDR3 protein, called by TCRdb with MiXCR from the 5' RACE reads. The profile shows about 210,000 distinct CDR3 sequences, about 27% of them singletons. Sequencing was carried out using PBMCs or a T cell subset sorted from them (not recorded which). Every receptor here comes from an adult woman who had mild COVID-19 (a few samples of this study predate the infection). Cell type and time point are not known. The CDR3 runs from the conserved cysteine through the conserved F or W. A D gene is named only where the DNA matches it firmly. The size entry is marked missing in some rows and otherwise reads once, few, many or a size class.

>TRBJ1-5|NA|NA|TRBV20-1
TGCAGTGCTAGTGATGGGCCCAATCAGCCCCAGCATTTT
CSASDGPNQPQHF
>TRBJ2-1|NA|NA|TRBV14
TGTGCCAGCAGCCAAGATATGGGACCCGCGGGCTGGAATGAGCAGTTCTTC
CASSQDMGPAGWNEQFF
>TRBJ1-1|NA|once|TRBV20-1
TGCAGTGCTAGAGATCCCCTGGCGCATTGGGTGAACACTGAAGCTTTCTTT
CSARDPLAHWVNTEAFF
>TRBJ1-5|NA|NA|TRBV6-5
TGTGCCAGCAGTGCACGACAGAGATACAATCAGCCCCAGCATTTT
CASSARQRYNQPQHF
>TRBJ1-1|NA|few|TRBV4-1
TGCGCCAGCAGCCAAGGGGGGGCAGGGGTTATGAGCACTGAAGCTTTCTTT
CASSQGGAGVMSTEAFF
>TRBJ1-3|TRBD1|NA|TRBV5-1
TGCGCCAGCAGCTTTGACAGGGGCTCTGGAAACACCATATATTTT
CASSFDRGSGNTIYF
>TRBJ2-5|NA|NA|TRBV4-2
TGTGCCAGCAGCCAAGATCGCGGCAGTGAAATGGAGACCCAGTACTTC
CASSQDRGSEMETQYF
>TRBJ2-1|NA|NA|TRBV10-3
TGTGCCATCTCAGGGGGGAATTACAATGAGCAGTTCTTC
CAISGGNYNEQFF
>TRBJ2-2|TRBD1|few|TRBV24-1
TGTGCCACCAGTGATTTGGCCGGGACAGGGGAAACCGGGGAGCTGTTTTTT
CATSDLAGTGETGELFF
>TRBJ1-3|TRBD1|NA|TRBV12-3/TRBV12-4
TGTGCCAGCAGTTATGGGACAGGGTTCTTTGGAAACACCATATATTTT
CASSYGTGFFGNTIYF
>TRBJ1-6|NA|NA|TRBV30
TGTGCCTGGAGGGAGTCGACAGCCTCCTATAATTCACCCCTCCACTTT
CAWRESTASYNSPLHF
>TRBJ1-1|TRBD1|NA|TRBV3-1
TGTGCCAGCAGCCAATGGCTCCCGGGACAGGGGGCGGGCACTGAAGCTTTCTTT
CASSQWLPGQGAGTEAFF
>TRBJ2-1|TRBD1|NA|TRBV4-3
TGCGCCAGCAGCCTTATAGCCCAGGGGGAGTTAGTTTATGAGCAGTTCTTC
CASSLIAQGELVYEQFF
>TRBJ2-2|NA|few|TRBV4-1
TGCGCCAGCAGCCCTCGTTTCGGGGGGAACACCGGGGAGCTGTTTTTT
CASSPRFGGNTGELFF
>TRBJ2-5|TRBD2|few|TRBV5-1
TGCGCCAGCAGCTTGGCGGCGGGGGGCCAAGAGACCCAGTACTTC
CASSLAAGGQETQYF
>TRBJ2-7|TRBD2|few|TRBV12-3/TRBV12-4
TGTGCCAGCAGTTTTTCTACTCCGGATCGACTAGCGGGGCACTACGAGCAGTACTTC
CASSFSTPDRLAGHYEQYF
>TRBJ1-1|NA|NA|TRBV5-5
TGTGCCAGCAGCTTCCTCCAGGAAGGGCCCACTGAAGCTTTCTTT
CASSFLQEGPTEAFF
>TRBJ2-1|NA|few|TRBV7-9
TGTGCCAGCAGCTACACCCATGAGCAGTTCTTC
CASSYTHEQFF
>TRBJ2-3|TRBD2|NA|TRBV4-1
TGCGCCAGCAGCCAAGCCCAGCGGGGGGGCACAGATACGCAGTATTTT
CASSQAQRGGTDTQYF
>TRBJ2-5|NA|NA|TRBV18
TGTGCCAGCTCACCACGGTACCAAGAGACCCAGTACTTC
CASSPRYQETQYF